This entry concerns a single T cell receptor (beta chain). Antigen specificity is unknown. The sample belongs to a study of T cell responses to AZD1222 COVID-19 vaccine. Study overall: Second-dose timings of about 4 or about 12 weeks were pooled.

This table comes from immunoSEQ multiplex PCR, and its TCRdb copy is limited to in-frame clones, with some not included. The top ten hold around 1.7% of the sample, which has about 140,000 clones, roughly 90% seen once. Study-wide results and limits: Most donors were white British, females outnumbered males, and clonal diversity was possibly underestimated.

The CDR3 totals 14 residues. The gene calls are TRBV21-1 and TRBJ2-7; the D call TRBD2 from the table was never checked on the DNA. TRBV21-1 is reported as a pseudogene. The sequences come from peripheral blood, collected on day 0 of AZD1222 vaccination. The origin of this receptor is an adult in good health. The CDR3 bases are TGTGCCAGCAGCAATGGAGGCCTTCTTTACGAGCAGTACTTC. Encoded protein: CASSNGGLLYEQYF.